This T cell receptor (beta chain) was profiled in a study of blood T cell repertoires in COVID-19. At the level of the study: The United States, Italy and Spain supplied acute and convalescent COVID-19 samples. The cDNA or gDNA used as material had been derived from T cells, B-cell-depleted T cells, or PBMCs.

How the authors handled the data: Reference gene primer amplification in the assay estimated nucleated cell counts. Repertoires were generated with immunoSEQ multiplex PCR, while TCRdb's copy carries only in-frame clones and drops some. The D gene and trimming were derived from the DNA, and the V and J assignments and clone size from that table. The sample holds some 78,000 clones; 86% are singletons and the top ten take 25% to 30%. The CDR3 is 14 amino acids. Germline assignment: CDR1 LGHDT and CDR2 YNNKEL (reference sequence). V lost 1 base to trimming and J lost 1 base, with 7 bases between them. This TCR was sampled from a man aged 45-60 years with active or convalescent COVID-19. The specimen sequenced was peripheral blood. The chain uses TRBV3-1 (or the pseudogene TRBV3-2) and TRBJ2-5; D is possibly TRBD1 (6 bases). CDR3 amino acids: CASSQGGGQETQYF. The CDR3 nucleotides read TGTGCCAGCAGCCAAGGAGGGGGCCAAGAGACCCAGTACTTC.